Listed here is a single T cell receptor (beta chain). Its antigen is unknown. The data were taken from a study of OX40 agonist ivuxolimab in advanced cancers. Across the study: Age averaged around 58 years (range roughly 20 to 90), and 82.7% were male.

Individuals having autoimmune disease history or systemic immunosuppression were not enrolled. Study findings and constraints: The investigators did not determine what antigen specificity the expanded peripheral T cells had. At 0.1 to 3.0 mg/kg and by week 6, CD4+ and CD8+ T cells in the blood had expanded clonally.

TCRdb keeps only in-frame clones here, not all; method: immunoSEQ multiplex PCR. The sample records about 19,000 clones, approximately 91% being singletons. The ends were cut back, 4 bases at V and 2 bases at J, with 15 bases in the middle. Looked up from germline, CDR1 is SNHLY and CDR2 is FYNNEI. The CDR3 totals 16 residues. This material consisted of CD4+ or CD8+ T cells sorted from blood, taken in a trial of the OX40 agonist ivuxolimab. This sequence originates from an adult with an advanced solid tumor such as melanoma, head and neck, liver or kidney cancer. The chain employs TRBV2 and TRBJ2-1, with D possibly TRBD1 on 6 matching bases. The CDR3 protein is CASSGGYRVTYNEQFF. DNA for the CDR3: TGTGCCAGCAGTGGGGGATACAGGGTAACCTACAATGAGCAGTTCTTC.